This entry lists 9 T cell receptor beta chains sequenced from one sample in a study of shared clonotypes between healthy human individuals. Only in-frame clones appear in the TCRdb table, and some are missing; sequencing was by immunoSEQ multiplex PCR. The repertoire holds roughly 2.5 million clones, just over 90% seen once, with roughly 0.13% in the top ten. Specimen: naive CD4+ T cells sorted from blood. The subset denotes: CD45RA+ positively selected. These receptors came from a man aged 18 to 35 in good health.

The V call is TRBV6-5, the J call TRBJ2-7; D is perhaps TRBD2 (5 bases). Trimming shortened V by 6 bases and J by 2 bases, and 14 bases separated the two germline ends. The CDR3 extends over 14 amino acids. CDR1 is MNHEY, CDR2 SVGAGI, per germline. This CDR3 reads CASSREGLAYEQYF. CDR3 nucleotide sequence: TGTGCCAGCAGCCGTGAGGGCCTGGCCTACGAGCAGTACTTC.

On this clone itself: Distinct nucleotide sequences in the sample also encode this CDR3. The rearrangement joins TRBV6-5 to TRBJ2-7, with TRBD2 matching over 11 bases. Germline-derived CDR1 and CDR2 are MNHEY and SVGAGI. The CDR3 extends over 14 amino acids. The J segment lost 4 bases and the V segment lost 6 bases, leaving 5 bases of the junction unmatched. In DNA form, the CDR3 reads TGTGCCAGCAGGCGGACTAGCGGGCCTTACGAGCAGTACTTC. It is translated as CASRRTSGPYEQYF.

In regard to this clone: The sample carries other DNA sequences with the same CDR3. CDR3 sequence: CSANGYNEQFF. For the CDR3, the DNA is TGCAGTGCTAACGGGTACAATGAGCAGTTCTTC. The gene calls are TRBV20-1 and TRBJ2-1; D is unresolved. The CDR3 runs to 11 residues. V dropped 4 bases and J dropped 4 bases, with 5 bases sitting between them. CDR1 and CDR2 from the germline V gene are DFQATT and SNEGSKA (reference sequence).

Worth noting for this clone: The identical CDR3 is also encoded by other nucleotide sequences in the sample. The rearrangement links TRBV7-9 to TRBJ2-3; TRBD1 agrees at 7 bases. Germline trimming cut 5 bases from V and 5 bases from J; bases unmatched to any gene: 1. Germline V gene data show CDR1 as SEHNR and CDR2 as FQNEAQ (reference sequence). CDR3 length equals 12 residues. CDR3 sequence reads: CASSPGGDTQYF. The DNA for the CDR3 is TGTGCCAGCAGCCCAGGGGGAGATACGCAGTATTTT.

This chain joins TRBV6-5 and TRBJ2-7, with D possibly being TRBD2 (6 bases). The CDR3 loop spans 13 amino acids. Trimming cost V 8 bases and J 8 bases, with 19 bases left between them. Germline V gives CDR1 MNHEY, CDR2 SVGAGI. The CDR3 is CASRQRVQGQQYF. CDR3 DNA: TGTGCCAGCCGTCAGCGGGTGCAGGGACAGCAGTACTTC.

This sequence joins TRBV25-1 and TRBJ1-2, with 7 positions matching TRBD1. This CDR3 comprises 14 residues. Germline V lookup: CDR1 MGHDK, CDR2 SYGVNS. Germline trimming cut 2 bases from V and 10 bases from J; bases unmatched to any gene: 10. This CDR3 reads CASSEGIRDRAYTF. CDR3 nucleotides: TGTGCCAGCAGTGAAGGGATCCGGGACAGAGCCTACACCTTC.

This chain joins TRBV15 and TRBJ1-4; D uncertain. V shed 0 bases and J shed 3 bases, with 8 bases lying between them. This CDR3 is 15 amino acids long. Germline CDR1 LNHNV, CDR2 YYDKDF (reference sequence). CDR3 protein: CATSREGSPNEKLFF. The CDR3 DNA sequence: TGTGCCACCAGCAGAGAAGGGTCCCCTAATGAAAAACTGTTTTTT.

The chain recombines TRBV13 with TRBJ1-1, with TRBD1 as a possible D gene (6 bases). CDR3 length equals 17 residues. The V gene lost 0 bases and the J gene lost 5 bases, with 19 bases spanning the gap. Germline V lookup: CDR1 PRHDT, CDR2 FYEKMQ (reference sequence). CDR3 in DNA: TGTGCCAGCAGCTTAGGGCGGAGGGGGATAAGTAGGACTGAAGCTTTCTTT. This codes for CASSLGRRGISRTEAFF.

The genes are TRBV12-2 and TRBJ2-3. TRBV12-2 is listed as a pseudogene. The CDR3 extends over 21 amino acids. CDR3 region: CASRLAQEGSSPLGSTDTQYF. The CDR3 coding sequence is TGTGCAAGTCGCTTAGCGCAAGAGGGGTCCTCTCCTCTGGGTAGCACAGATACGCAGTATTTT.